Listed here are 2 T cell receptor beta chains from one sample, sequenced in a study of T cell repertoires in cytomegalovirus infection. TCRdb processed the reads anew with MiXCR; each CDR3 protein has one entry. The table shows fewer than 950,000 distinct CDR3 sequences, with over 25% occurring only once. No antigen is known for these receptors. The specimen comprised cultured CD8+ T cells from PBMCs, sampled from culture after CMV antigen stimulation. The receptors shown here come from a human donor in good health (CMV status not recorded). Some clones in this sample may be carry-over from other donors' samples.

The chain recombines TRBV7-6 with TRBJ1-1; TRBD1 agrees at 7 bases. V gave up 2 bases and J gave up 1 base; unmatched junction bases: 4. From germline, CDR1 is SGHVS and CDR2 FNYEAQ. CDR3 size: 15 residues. CDR3 coding DNA: TGTGCCAGCAGCTTAAGGACAGGTCAGAACACTGAAGCTTTCTTT. Residues: CASSLRTGQNTEAFF.

V and J are TRBV6-6 and TRBJ2-7, with 9 bases identical to TRBD1. CDR1 and CDR2 from the germline V gene are MNHNY and SVGAGI (reference sequence). The CDR3 is 14 amino acids. The V gene end was trimmed by 5 bases and the J gene end by 3 bases; junction bases not matched to a gene: 5. The CDR3 DNA is TGTGCCAGCAGTAAATGGGACAGGGACTACGAGCAGTACTTC. Encoded protein: CASSKWDRDYEQYF.